This T cell receptor (beta chain) was identified in a study of healthy donors' naive CD4 and CD8 T cells. CDR1 and CDR2 from the germline V gene are MNHNS and SASEGT. V shed 1 base and J shed 0 bases, with 3 bases lying between them. The CDR3 length is 13 residues. Each TCR library used around 500 ng of total RNA and a linear amplification protocol. One entry per CDR3 protein results from TCRdb running MiXCR on the reads. The sample has some 190,000 distinct CDR3 sequences, 74% seen once; the top ten hold roughly 2.3%. This clonotype came up a few times. J is TRBJ1-1 and V is TRBV6-1; no definite D call. Sample: naive CD4+ and CD8+ T cells sorted from blood, pooled from several donors. The TCR comes from a pool of human donors in good health; the sample pools cells from several healthy donors. CDR3 region: CASSEEVNTEAFF. The CDR3 nucleotides are TGTGCCAGCAGTGAAGAGGTGAACACTGAAGCTTTCTTT.